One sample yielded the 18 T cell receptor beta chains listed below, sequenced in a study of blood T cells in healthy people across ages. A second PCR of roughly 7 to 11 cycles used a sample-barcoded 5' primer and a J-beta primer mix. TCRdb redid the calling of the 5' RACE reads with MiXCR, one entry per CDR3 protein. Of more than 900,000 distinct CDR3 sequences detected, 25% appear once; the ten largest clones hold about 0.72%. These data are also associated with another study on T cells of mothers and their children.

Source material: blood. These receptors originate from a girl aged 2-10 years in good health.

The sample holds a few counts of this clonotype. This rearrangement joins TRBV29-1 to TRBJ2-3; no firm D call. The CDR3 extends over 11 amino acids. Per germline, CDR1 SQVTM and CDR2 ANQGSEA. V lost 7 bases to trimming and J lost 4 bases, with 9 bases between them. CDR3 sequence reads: CSAIDPDTQYF. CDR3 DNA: TGCAGCGCGATAGACCCAGATACGCAGTATTTT.

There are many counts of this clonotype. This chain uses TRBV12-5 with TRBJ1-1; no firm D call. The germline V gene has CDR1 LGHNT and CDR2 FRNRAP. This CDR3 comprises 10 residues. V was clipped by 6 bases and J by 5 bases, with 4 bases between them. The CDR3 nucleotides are TGTGCTAGTGGAGGTACTGAAGCTTTCTTT. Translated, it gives CASGGTEAFF.

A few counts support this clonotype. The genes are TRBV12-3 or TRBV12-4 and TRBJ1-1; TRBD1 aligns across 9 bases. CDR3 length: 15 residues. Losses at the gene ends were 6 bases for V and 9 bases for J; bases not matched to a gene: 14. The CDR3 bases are TGTGCCAGCAGCCCTGTCGTGGGGACAGGGAGACAAGCTTTCTTT. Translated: CASSPVVGTGRQAFF.

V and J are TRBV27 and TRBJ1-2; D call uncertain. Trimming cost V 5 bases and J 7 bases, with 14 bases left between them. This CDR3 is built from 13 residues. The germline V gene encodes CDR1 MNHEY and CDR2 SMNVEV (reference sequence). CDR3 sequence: CASSLIGFFGYTF. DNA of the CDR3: TGTGCCAGCAGTCTAATCGGGTTTTTTGGCTACACCTTC.

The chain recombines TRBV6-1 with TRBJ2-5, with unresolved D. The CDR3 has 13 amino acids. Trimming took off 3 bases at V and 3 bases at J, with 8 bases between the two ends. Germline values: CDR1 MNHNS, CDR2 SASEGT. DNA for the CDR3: TGTGCCAGCAGTGAGGCAGGCAAAGAGACCCAGTACTTC. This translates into CASSEAGKETQYF.

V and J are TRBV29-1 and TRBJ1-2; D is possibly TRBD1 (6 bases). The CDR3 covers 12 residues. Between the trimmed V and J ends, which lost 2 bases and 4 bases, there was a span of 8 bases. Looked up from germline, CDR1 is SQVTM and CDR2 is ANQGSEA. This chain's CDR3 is CSVETGSYGYTF. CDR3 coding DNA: TGCAGCGTTGAAACAGGGAGCTATGGCTACACCTTC.

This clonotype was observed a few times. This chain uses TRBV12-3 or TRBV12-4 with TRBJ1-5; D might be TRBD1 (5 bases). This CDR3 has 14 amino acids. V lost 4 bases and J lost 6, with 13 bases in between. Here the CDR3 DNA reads TGTGCCAGCAGTTCTCTGCAGGGCGGTCAGCCCCAGCATTTT. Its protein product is CASSSLQGGQPQHF.

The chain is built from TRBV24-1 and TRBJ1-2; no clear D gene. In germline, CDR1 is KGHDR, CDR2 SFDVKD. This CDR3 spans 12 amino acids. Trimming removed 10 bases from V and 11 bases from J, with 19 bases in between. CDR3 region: CATTDGGLGYTF. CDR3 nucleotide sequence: TGTGCCACAACGGACGGAGGACTTGGATACACCTTC.

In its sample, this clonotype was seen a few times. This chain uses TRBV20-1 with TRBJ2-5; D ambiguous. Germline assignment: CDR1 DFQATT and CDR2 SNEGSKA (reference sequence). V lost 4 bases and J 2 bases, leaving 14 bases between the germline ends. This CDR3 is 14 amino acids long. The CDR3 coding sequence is TGCAGTGCTATAAGAGTCGAGGTGCAAGAGACCCAGTACTTC. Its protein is CSAIRVEVQETQYF.

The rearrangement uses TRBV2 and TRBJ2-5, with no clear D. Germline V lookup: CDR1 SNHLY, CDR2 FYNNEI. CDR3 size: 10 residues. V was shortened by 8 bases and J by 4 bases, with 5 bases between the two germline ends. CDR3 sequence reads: CASQRETQYF. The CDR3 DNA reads TGTGCCAGCCAAAGAGAGACCCAGTACTTC.

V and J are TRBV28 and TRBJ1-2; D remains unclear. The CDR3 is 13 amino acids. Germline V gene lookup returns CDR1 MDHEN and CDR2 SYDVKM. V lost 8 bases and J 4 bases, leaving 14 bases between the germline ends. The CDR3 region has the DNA TGTGCCAGCGTCCGTCGGGCGAGCTATGGCTACACCTTC. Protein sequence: CASVRRASYGYTF.

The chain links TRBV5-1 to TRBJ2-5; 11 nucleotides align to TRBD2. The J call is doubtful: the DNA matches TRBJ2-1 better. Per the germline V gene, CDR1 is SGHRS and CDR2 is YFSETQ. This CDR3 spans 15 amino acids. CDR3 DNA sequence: TGCGCCAGCAGCAGAACTAGCGGGAGTCACAATGAGCAGTTCTTC. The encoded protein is CASSRTSGSHNEQFF.

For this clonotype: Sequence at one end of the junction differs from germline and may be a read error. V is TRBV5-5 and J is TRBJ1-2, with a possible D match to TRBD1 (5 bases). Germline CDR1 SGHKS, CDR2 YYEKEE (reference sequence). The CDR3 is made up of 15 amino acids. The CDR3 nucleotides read TGTGCCAGCAGCTCCCTTGGGGGGGGATCGTATGGATACACCTTC. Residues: CASSSLGGGSYGYTF.

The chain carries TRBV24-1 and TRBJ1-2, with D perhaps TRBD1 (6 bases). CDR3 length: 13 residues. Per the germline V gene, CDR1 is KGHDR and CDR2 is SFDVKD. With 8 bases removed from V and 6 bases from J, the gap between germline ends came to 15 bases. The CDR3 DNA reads TGTGCCACCAACGGGGGCGGAGTTGATGGCTACACCTTC. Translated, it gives CATNGGGVDGYTF.

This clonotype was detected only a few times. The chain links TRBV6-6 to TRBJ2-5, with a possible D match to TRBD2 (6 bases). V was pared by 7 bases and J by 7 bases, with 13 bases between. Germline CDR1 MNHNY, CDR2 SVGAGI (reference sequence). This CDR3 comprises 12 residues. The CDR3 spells CASTLGGGTQYF. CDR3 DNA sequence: TGTGCCAGCACCCTGGGAGGAGGGACCCAGTACTTC.

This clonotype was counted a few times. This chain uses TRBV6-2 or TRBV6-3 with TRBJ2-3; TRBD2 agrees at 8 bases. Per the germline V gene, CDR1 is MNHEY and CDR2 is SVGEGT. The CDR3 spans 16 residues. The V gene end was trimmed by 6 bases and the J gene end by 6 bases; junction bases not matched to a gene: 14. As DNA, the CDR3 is TGTGCCAGCAGCCCCTCGGGAGCGGGAGTTAGGGATACGCAGTATTTT. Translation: CASSPSGAGVRDTQYF.

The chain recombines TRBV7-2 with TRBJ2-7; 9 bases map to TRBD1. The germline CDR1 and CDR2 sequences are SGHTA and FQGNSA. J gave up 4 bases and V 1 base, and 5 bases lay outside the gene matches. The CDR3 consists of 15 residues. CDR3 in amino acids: CASSLGGTGRYEQYF. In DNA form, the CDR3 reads TGTGCCAGCAGCTTAGGAGGGACAGGGCGTTACGAGCAGTACTTC. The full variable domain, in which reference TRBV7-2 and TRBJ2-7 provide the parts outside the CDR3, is GAGVSQSPSNKVTEKGKDVELRCDPISGHTALYWYRQSLGQGLEFLIYFQGNSAPDKSGLPSDRFSAERTGGSVSTLTIQRTQQEDSAVYLCASSLGGTGRYEQYFGPGTRLTVT.

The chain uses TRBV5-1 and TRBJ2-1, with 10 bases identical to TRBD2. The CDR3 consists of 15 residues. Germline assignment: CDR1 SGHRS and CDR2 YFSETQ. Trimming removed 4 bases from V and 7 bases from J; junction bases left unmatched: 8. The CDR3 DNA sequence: TGCGCCAGCAGCCTAACTAGCGGGGCACAGAATGAGCAGTTCTTC. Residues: CASSLTSGAQNEQFF.